The clone carrying this TCR beta chain was recorded a few times. What it binds is unknown. Time point defined: patch test 3, about 24 weeks after DPC sensitization. Stated treatment: therapeutic diphenylcyclopropenone sensitization with weekly scalp DPC. Those who donated were patients with alopecia, 18 to 70 years of age, and suitable for DPC. Sequencing started from total RNA isolated from unfractionated whole blood. This sample stems from a study of human T cells and chemical hapten exposure. TCRdb re-called the RACE reads with MiXCR, one entry per CDR3 protein. The sample includes tens of thousands of distinct CDR3 sequences, 10% to 15% of them seen just once. Findings of the study overall: Relative to controls, expanded TCRs formed significantly more large CDR3 similarity clusters.

CDR1 and CDR2 (germline): SNHLY, FYNNEI. This CDR3 spans 12 amino acids. Trimming removed 9 bases at V and 5 bases at J, with 13 bases between. The clonotype originates from a woman between 50 and 59 years old with alopecia areata. Some clones in this sample may be carry-over from other donors' samples. The genes are TRBV2 and TRBJ2-5; the D gene is possibly TRBD1 (7 bases). Here the sequenced sample was whole blood, taken in connection with sensitization to the hapten diphenylcyclopropenone (DPC). CDR3 nucleotide sequence: TGTGCCAGGGGACTCAGGGGGGAGACCCAGTACTTC. It translates to CARGLRGETQYF. The variable domain in full, with the rest retrieved from reference TRBV2 and TRBJ2-5, is EPEVTQTPSHQVTQMGQEVILRCVPISNHLYFYWYRQILGQKVEFLVSFYNNEISEKSEIFDDQFSVERPDGSNFTLKIRSTKLEDSAMYFCARGLRGETQYFGPGTRLLVL.